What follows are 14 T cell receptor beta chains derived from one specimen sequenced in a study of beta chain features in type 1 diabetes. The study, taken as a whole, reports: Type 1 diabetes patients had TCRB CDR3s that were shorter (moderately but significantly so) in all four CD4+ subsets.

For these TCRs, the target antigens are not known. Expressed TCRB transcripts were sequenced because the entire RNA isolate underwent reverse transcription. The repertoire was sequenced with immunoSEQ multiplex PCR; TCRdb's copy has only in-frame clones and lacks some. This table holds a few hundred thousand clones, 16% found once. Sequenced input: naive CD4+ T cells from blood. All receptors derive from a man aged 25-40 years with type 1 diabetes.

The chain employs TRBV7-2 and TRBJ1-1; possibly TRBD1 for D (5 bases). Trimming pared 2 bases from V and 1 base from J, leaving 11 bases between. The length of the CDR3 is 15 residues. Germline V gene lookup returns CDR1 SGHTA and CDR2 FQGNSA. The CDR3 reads CASSLSGDGNTEAFF. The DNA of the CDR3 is TGTGCCAGCAGCTTATCGGGGGACGGGAACACTGAAGCTTTCTTT.

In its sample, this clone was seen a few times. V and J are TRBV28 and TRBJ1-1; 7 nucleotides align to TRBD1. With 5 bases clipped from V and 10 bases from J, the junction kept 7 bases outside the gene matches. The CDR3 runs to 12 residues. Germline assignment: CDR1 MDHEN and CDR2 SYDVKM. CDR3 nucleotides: TGTGCCAGCAGTCAACCCCAGGGGGTAGCTTTCTTT. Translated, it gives CASSQPQGVAFF.

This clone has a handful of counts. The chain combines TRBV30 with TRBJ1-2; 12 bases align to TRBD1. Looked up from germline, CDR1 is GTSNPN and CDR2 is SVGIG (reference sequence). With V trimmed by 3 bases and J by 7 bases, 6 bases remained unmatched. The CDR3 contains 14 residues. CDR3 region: CAWRGQGAVSGYTF. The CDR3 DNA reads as TGTGCCTGGAGGGGACAGGGGGCGGTCTCTGGCTACACCTTC.

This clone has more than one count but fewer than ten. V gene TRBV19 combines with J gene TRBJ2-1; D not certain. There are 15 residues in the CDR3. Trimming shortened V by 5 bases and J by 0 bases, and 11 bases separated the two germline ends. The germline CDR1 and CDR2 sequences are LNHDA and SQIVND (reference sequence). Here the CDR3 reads CASSATVSSYNEQFF. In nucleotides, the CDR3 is TGTGCCAGTAGTGCTACAGTGAGCTCCTACAATGAGCAGTTCTTC.

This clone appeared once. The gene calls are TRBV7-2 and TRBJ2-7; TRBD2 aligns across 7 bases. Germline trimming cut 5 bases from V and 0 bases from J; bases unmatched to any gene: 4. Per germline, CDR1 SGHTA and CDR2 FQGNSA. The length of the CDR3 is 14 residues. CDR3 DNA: TGTGCCAGCAGCGCCAGCGGGACCTCCTACGAGCAGTACTTC. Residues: CASSASGTSYEQYF.

The CDR3 sequence is CASSLNRLNTEAFF. In nucleotides, the CDR3 is TGTGCCAGCAGTCTAAACAGGCTGAACACTGAAGCTTTCTTT. This chain links TRBV7-2 with TRBJ1-1; weak D call: TRBD1 (5 bases). The germline V gene has CDR1 SGHTA and CDR2 FQGNSA. CDR3 length equals 14 residues. V was cut by 6 bases and J by 0 bases, with 11 bases left in between. Together with reference TRBV7-2 and TRBJ1-1, the CDR3 gives the full variable domain: GAGVSQSPSNKVTEKGKDVELRCDPISGHTALYWYRQSLGQGLEFLIYFQGNSAPDKSGLPSDRFSAERTGGSVSTLTIQRTQQEDSAVYLCASSLNRLNTEAFFGQGTRLTVV.

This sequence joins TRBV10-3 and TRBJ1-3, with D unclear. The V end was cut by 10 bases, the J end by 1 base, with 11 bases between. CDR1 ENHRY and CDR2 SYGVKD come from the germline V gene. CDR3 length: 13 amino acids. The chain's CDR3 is CATTTDSGNTIYF. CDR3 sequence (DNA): TGTGCCACCACGACGGATTCTGGAAACACCATATATTTT.

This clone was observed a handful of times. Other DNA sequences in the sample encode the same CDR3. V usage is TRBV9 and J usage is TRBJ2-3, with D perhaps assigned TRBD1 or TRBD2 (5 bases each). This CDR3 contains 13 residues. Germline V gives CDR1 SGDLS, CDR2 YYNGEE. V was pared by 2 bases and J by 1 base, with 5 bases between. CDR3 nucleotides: TGTGCCAGCAGCGTGGGGGGCACAGATACGCAGTATTTT. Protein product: CASSVGGTDTQYF.

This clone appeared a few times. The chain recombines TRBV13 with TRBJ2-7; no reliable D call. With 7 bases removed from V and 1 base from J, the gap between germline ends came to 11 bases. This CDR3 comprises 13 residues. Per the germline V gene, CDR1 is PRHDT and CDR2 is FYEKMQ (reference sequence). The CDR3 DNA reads TGTGCCAGCACAGGTCGCGAGTCCTACGAGCAGTACTTC. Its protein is CASTGRESYEQYF.

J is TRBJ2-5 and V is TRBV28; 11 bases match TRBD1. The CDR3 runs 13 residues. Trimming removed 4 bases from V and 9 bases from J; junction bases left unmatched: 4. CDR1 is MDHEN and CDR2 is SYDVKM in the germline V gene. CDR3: CASSSGQGGAQYF. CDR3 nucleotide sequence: TGTGCCAGCAGTTCGGGACAGGGGGGGGCCCAGTACTTC.

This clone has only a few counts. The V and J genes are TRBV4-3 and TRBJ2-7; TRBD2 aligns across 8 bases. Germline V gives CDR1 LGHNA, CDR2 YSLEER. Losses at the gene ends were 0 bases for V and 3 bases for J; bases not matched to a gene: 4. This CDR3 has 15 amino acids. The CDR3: CASSQDLAGLYEQYF. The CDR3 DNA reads TGCGCCAGCAGCCAAGATCTAGCGGGCCTCTACGAGCAGTACTTC.

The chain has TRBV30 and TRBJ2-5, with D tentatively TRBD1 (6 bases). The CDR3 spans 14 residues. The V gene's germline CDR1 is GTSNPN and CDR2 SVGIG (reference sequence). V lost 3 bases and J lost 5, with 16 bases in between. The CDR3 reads CAWRSAGARETQYF. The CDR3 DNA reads TGTGCCTGGAGATCTGCAGGGGCGAGGGAGACCCAGTACTTC.

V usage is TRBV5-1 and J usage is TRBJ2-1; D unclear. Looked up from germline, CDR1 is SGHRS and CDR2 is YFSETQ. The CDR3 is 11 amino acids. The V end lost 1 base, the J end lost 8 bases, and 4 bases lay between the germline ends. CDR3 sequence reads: CASSLLDEQFF. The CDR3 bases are TGCGCCAGCAGCTTGCTGGATGAGCAGTTCTTC.

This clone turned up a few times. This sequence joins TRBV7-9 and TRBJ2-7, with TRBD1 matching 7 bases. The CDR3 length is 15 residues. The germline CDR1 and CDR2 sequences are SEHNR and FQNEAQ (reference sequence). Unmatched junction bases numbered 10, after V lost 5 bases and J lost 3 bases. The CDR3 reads CASSQPGTASYEQYF. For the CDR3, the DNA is TGTGCCAGCAGCCAACCTGGGACAGCAAGCTACGAGCAGTACTTC. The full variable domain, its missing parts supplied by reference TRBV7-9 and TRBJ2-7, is DTGVSQNPRHKITKRGQNVTFRCDPISEHNRLYWYRQTLGQGPEFLTYFQNEAQLEKSRLLSDRFSAERPKGSFSTLEIQRTEQGDSAMYLCASSQPGTASYEQYFGPGTRLTVT.